One and the same sample provided the 27 T cell receptor beta chains below, sequenced in a study of blood T cell repertoires in COVID-19. The method was immunoSEQ multiplex PCR; TCRdb's version includes in-frame clones alone and lacks a portion of them. The sample lists 150,000 or so clones, around 89% seen once, with under 3% in the top ten. What was sequenced was peripheral blood. These receptors all come from a man between 60 and 70 years old with active or convalescent COVID-19.

The chain couples TRBV20-1 to TRBJ1-2; TRBD1 aligns across 7 bases. In germline, CDR1 is DFQATT, CDR2 SNEGSKA (reference sequence). After removal of 5 bases from V and 4 bases from J, the junction contained 10 bases not matched to a gene. The CDR3 runs to 14 residues. The DNA of the CDR3 is TGCAGTGCTCGTGGGGACAGCAAGATCTATGGCTACACCTTC. Translating gives CSARGDSKIYGYTF.

The chain uses TRBV10-1 and TRBJ1-5; the match to TRBD1 covers 10 bases. The CDR3 has 17 amino acids. V lost 2 bases to trimming and J lost 5 bases; unmatched junction nucleotides: 9. Germline assignment: CDR1 WNHNN and CDR2 SYGVQD (reference sequence). CDR3 nucleotides: TGCGCCAGCAGTGAGGGGACAGGGGTTGAAGAGGATCAGCCCCAGCATTTT. Translation: CASSEGTGVEEDQPQHF.

V gene TRBV6-5 combines with J gene TRBJ1-2; tentative D call: TRBD1 (5 bases). Trimming pared 3 bases from V and 4 bases from J, leaving 12 bases between. Germline CDR1 MNHEY, CDR2 SVGAGI. The CDR3 is 14 residues long. The CDR3 loop reads CASSYGGTAYGYTF. CDR3 nucleotide sequence: TGTGCCAGCAGTTATGGCGGGACGGCCTATGGCTACACCTTC.

The chain links TRBV3-1 (or the pseudogene TRBV3-2) to TRBJ2-3, with D tentatively TRBD2 (5 bases). This CDR3 is 21 amino acids long. V dropped 1 base and J dropped 11 bases, with 37 bases sitting between them. Germline loops: CDR1 LGHDT, CDR2 YNNKEL (reference sequence). The CDR3 sequence: CASSQGWSGFRGAEFSLRQYF. Here the CDR3 DNA reads TGTGCCAGCAGCCAAGGATGGAGCGGATTTCGTGGCGCAGAATTTAGTTTGAGGCAGTATTTT.

This clone appeared a few times. The chain couples TRBV7-9 to TRBJ1-2; 8 positions agree with TRBD1. Germline CDR1 reads SEHNR; CDR2 reads FQNEAQ (reference sequence). The CDR3 runs 13 residues. V lost 5 bases to trimming and J lost 5 bases; unmatched junction nucleotides: 4. DNA for the CDR3: TGTGCCAGCAGCCCTCGGACAGGGTATGGCTACACCTTC. It specifies CASSPRTGYGYTF.

V usage is TRBV4-2 and J usage is TRBJ1-4; 8 bases fit TRBD1. There are 16 residues in the CDR3. J lost 13 bases, V lost 7 bases, and 20 bases had no gene match. In germline, CDR1 is LGHNA, CDR2 YNFKEQ. CDR3 loop: CASTPRQQGDLKRLFF. The CDR3 nucleotides read TGTGCCAGCACTCCCCGCCAACAGGGGGATTTAAAGAGACTGTTTTTT.

The chain recombines TRBV27 with TRBJ1-4; unclear D gene. Trimming shortened V by 2 bases and J by 7 bases, and 11 bases separated the two germline ends. The CDR3 runs to 14 residues. Germline lookup yields CDR1 MNHEY and CDR2 SMNVEV (reference sequence). The CDR3 loop is CASSLTGKGEKLFF. In DNA form, the CDR3 reads TGTGCCAGCAGTTTAACGGGGAAAGGTGAAAAACTGTTTTTT.

The gene calls are TRBV27 and TRBJ1-2; perhaps TRBD1 as D (5 bases). This CDR3 comprises 13 residues. From germline, CDR1 is MNHEY and CDR2 SMNVEV (reference sequence). V dropped 7 bases and J dropped 4 bases, with 13 bases sitting between them. The CDR3: CASNKQESYGYTF. DNA of the CDR3: TGTGCCAGCAACAAACAGGAGAGCTATGGCTACACCTTC.

The chain uses TRBV7-2 and TRBJ2-2; D may be TRBD1 (5 bases). CDR1 and CDR2 from the germline V gene are SGHTA and FQGNSA. V lost 4 bases, J lost 3 bases, and 18 bases lay in between. This CDR3 has 17 amino acids. CDR3 sequence: CASSSPQGWVYTGELFF. The CDR3 nucleotides read TGTGCCAGCAGCTCCCCCCAGGGTTGGGTGTACACCGGGGAGCTGTTTTTT.

In its sample, this clone was seen once. The V call is TRBV29-1, the J call TRBJ2-3; a possible D gene is TRBD2 (6 bases). Germline-derived CDR1 and CDR2 are SQVTM and ANQGSEA. Trimming cost V 5 bases and J 2 bases, with 14 bases left between them. CDR3 length: 14 residues. CDR3 residues: CSVQAGLPTDTQYF. The CDR3 coding sequence is TGCAGCGTTCAGGCGGGGCTCCCCACAGATACGCAGTATTTT.

This chain uses TRBV4-1 with TRBJ2-1; a weak D match, TRBD2 (6 bases). Germline V lookup: CDR1 MGHRA, CDR2 YSYEKL. This CDR3 is built from 17 residues. Trimming shortened V by 1 base and J by 1 base, and 14 bases separated the two germline ends. The CDR3 DNA follows: TGCGCCAGCAGCCAAGGTCTTGAGCGGGTATCCTACAATGAGCAGTTCTTC. Its protein is CASSQGLERVSYNEQFF.

The chain is built from TRBV25-1 and TRBJ2-3; the match to TRBD1 covers 8 bases. The V and J ends lost 10 bases and 0 bases, in that order; junction bases with no gene match: 6. Germline CDR1 is MGHDK and CDR2 is SYGVNS. The CDR3 extends over 14 amino acids. CDR3 protein: CATRDRTSTDTQYF. CDR3 DNA: TGTGCCACTAGGGACAGGACCAGCACAGATACGCAGTATTTT.

The chain carries TRBV5-1 and TRBJ2-2, with 8 bases identical to TRBD1. The CDR3 has 14 residues. Germline CDR1 reads SGHRS; CDR2 reads YFSETQ. The junction had 5 bases not matched to a gene; V was cut back by 4 bases and J by 6 bases. CDR3 amino acids: CASSPGGPAGELFF. The CDR3 DNA follows: TGCGCCAGCAGCCCAGGGGGCCCGGCCGGGGAGCTGTTTTTT.

The rearrangement joins TRBV14 to TRBJ2-1; D is unresolved. Germline CDR1 reads SGHDN; CDR2 reads FVKESK. The length of the CDR3 is 13 residues. V was shortened by 0 bases and J by 7 bases, with 7 bases between the two germline ends. The CDR3 loop is CASSQDWANEQFF. CDR3 nucleotide sequence: TGTGCCAGCAGCCAAGATTGGGCTAATGAGCAGTTCTTC.

The chain is built from TRBV27 and TRBJ2-7; no definite D call. This CDR3 is built from 11 residues. V lost 11 bases and J 9 bases, leaving 17 bases between the germline ends. The V gene's germline CDR1 is MNHEY and CDR2 SMNVEV (reference sequence). This CDR3 reads CAPAQYTGQYF. CDR3 sequence (DNA): TGTGCCCCAGCGCAGTATACGGGGCAGTACTTC.

The chain carries TRBV5-1 and TRBJ2-1; tentatively, D is TRBD1 (6 bases). Germline lookup yields CDR1 SGHRS and CDR2 YFSETQ. The CDR3 totals 16 residues. Trimming pared 3 bases from V and 4 bases from J, leaving 17 bases between. The CDR3 protein is CASSSGWDTIYNEQFF. The CDR3 bases are TGCGCCAGCAGCTCGGGTTGGGACACAATTTACAATGAGCAGTTCTTC.

This chain links TRBV6-5 with TRBJ1-5, with D possibly being TRBD1 (6 bases). V lost 2 bases, J lost 4 bases, and 9 bases lay in between. Germline V gives CDR1 MNHEY, CDR2 SVGAGI. CDR3 length equals 14 residues. The DNA of the CDR3 is TGTGCCAGCAGTTACGACAGGAATAATCAGCCCCAGCATTTT. It is translated as CASSYDRNNQPQHF.

This rearrangement joins TRBV6-5 to TRBJ1-1, with D unresolved. The germline V and J ends were trimmed by 0 bases and 1 base, with 6 bases remaining between them. The CDR3 contains 14 residues. Germline-derived CDR1 and CDR2 are MNHEY and SVGAGI. This CDR3 is CASSYSRQNTEAFF. CDR3 bases: TGTGCCAGCAGTTACTCCAGACAGAACACTGAAGCTTTCTTT.

The chain combines TRBV7-2 with TRBJ1-6, with D perhaps matching TRBD1 (5 bases). Germline V gene lookup returns CDR1 SGHTA and CDR2 FQGNSA. Between the trimmed V and J ends, which lost 0 bases and 8 bases, there was a span of 14 bases. The length of the CDR3 is 16 residues. CDR3 loop: CASSLAVSRADSPLHF. CDR3 bases: TGTGCCAGCAGCTTAGCAGTTTCCAGGGCTGATTCACCCCTCCACTTT.

The chain couples TRBV6-5 to TRBJ1-2, with TRBD1 identical over 7 bases. With 5 bases clipped from V and 8 bases from J, the junction kept 11 bases outside the gene matches. Germline V gene lookup returns CDR1 MNHEY and CDR2 SVGAGI. There are 14 residues in the CDR3. CDR3: CASSPFATGDGYTF. The CDR3 DNA is TGTGCCAGCAGTCCTTTTGCTACAGGGGACGGCTACACCTTC.

This clone has just one count. This chain connects TRBV11-2 to TRBJ2-3; TRBD2 is a possible D gene (5 bases). CDR1 and CDR2 (germline): SGHAT, FQNNGV. Trimming stripped 7 bases from V and 4 bases from J, with 27 bases between. The CDR3 runs 18 residues. The CDR3 DNA is TGTGCCAGCACCCCAGGTCCACTTCGGCGCCACGGGGCAGATACGCAGTATTTT. It yields the protein CASTPGPLRRHGADTQYF.

This chain links TRBV24-1 with TRBJ1-2, with 7 nucleotides matching TRBD1. V lost 4 bases and J lost 2; bases outside the gene matches: 6. Looked up from germline, CDR1 is KGHDR and CDR2 is SFDVKD. This CDR3 is 15 amino acids long. The CDR3 sequence is CATSESGTANYGYTF. The CDR3 coding sequence is TGTGCCACCAGTGAGTCTGGGACAGCAAACTATGGCTACACCTTC.

The chain has TRBV29-1 and TRBJ2-3, with a weak D call TRBD2 (6 bases). CDR3 length: 12 residues. The germline CDR1 and CDR2 sequences are SQVTM and ANQGSEA. V lost 8 bases and J lost 8, with 17 bases in between. CDR3 region: CSPARTGGTQYF. In DNA form, the CDR3 reads TGCAGCCCCGCACGGACCGGGGGTACGCAGTATTTT.

J is TRBJ2-1 and V is TRBV25-1, with D possibly matching TRBD2 (6 bases). CDR3 size: 16 residues. Trimming took off 6 bases at V and 8 bases at J, with 23 bases between the two ends. Germline CDR1 MGHDK, CDR2 SYGVNS. DNA of the CDR3: TGTGCCAGCAGGACCCCGGTAAGACTAGGTCGCGATGAGCAGTTCTTC. It encodes CASRTPVRLGRDEQFF.

The genes are TRBV2 and TRBJ2-4, with 8 positions matching TRBD1. Germline values: CDR1 SNHLY, CDR2 FYNNEI. The trim removed 6 bases at V and 5 bases at J, leaving 9 bases unmatched. This CDR3 is 15 amino acids long. Written as DNA, the CDR3 is TGTGCCAGCAGAGCCTCCGTGACAGGGGAAAACATTCAGTACTTC. Amino acid sequence: CASRASVTGENIQYF.

This clone was seen a handful of times. The chain recombines TRBV7-8 with TRBJ1-5; 7 nucleotides align to TRBD1. Losses at the gene ends were 8 bases for V and 0 bases for J; bases not matched to a gene: 4. Germline values: CDR1 SGHVS, CDR2 FQNEAQ. There are 14 residues in the CDR3. The CDR3 DNA sequence: TGTGCCAGCGATACAGGGGTTAGCAATCAGCCCCAGCATTTT. The encoded protein is CASDTGVSNQPQHF.

The rearrangement links TRBV18 to TRBJ2-3; 7 bases align to TRBD2. Germline values: CDR1 KGHSH, CDR2 LQKENI. The V and J ends lost 1 base and 2 bases, in that order; junction bases with no gene match: 3. The CDR3 runs to 15 residues. This CDR3 is CASSPLAGDTDTQYF. As DNA, the CDR3 is TGTGCCAGCTCACCACTTGCGGGAGACACAGATACGCAGTATTTT.